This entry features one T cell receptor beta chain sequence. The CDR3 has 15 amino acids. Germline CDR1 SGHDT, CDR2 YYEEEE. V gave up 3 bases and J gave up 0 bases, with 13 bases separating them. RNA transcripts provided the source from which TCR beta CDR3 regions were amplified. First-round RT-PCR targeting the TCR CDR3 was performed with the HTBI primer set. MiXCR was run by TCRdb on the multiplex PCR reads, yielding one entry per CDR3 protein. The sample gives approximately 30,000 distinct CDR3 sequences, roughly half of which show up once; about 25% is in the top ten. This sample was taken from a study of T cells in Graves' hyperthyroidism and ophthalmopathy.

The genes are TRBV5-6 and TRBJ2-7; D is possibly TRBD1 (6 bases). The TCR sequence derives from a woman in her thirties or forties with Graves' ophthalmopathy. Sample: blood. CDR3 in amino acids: CASSSGHRSSYEQYF. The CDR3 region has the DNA TGTGCCAGCAGCTCGGGACACAGGAGCTCCTACGAGCAGTACTTC. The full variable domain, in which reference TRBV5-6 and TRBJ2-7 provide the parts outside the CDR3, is DAGVTQSPTHLIKTRGQQVTLRCSPKSGHDTVSWYQQALGQGPQFIFQYYEEEERQRGNFPDRFSGHQFPNYSSELNVNALLLGDSALYLCASSSGHRSSYEQYFGPGTRLTVT.